A few counts support the clone carrying this T cell receptor (beta chain). The data stem from a study of type 1 and type 2 diabetes patients. PCR was run on genomic DNA. A primer set of 30 forward and 13 reverse primers amplified the CDR3. Each CDR3 protein gets one entry after TCRdb re-called the multiplex PCR reads with MiXCR. The data contain about 250,000 distinct CDR3 sequences, around 47% of them seen just once; the ten biggest clones take up approximately 14%. This clonotype was obtained from a man aged 18 to 35 with type 2 diabetes. The sequenced sample was peripheral blood mononuclear cells (PBMCs).

This CDR3 is CSVEIKAGLYEQYF. The CDR3 nucleotides are TGCAGCGTTGAAATTAAAGCGGGACTTTACGAGCAGTACTTC. The J gene is TRBJ2-7, the V gene TRBV29-1; 7 bases map to TRBD2. Trimming at V came to 2 bases and at J to 4 bases, leaving 8 bases not matched to a gene. Per the germline V gene, CDR1 is SQVTM and CDR2 is ANQGSEA. This CDR3 is 14 amino acids long.